Below, one T cell receptor beta chain is given with its context. This specimen comes from a study of tumor-infiltrating lymphocytes in oesophageal squamous cell carcinoma. The CDR3 contains 13 residues. The V end lost 1 base, the J end lost 3 bases, and 7 bases lay between the germline ends. Germline assignment: CDR1 SGHTA and CDR2 FQGNSA. TCRdb passed the PCR reads through MiXCR, listing each CDR3 protein once. The table lists over 9,500 distinct CDR3 sequences, under 70% of them singletons. The sequence was collected from a male donor with esophageal squamous cell carcinoma. V gene TRBV7-2 combines with J gene TRBJ2-7, with D hard to call. Specimen: esophageal tumor tissue. CDR3 amino acids: CASSLVWVYEQYF. CDR3 in DNA: TGTGCCAGCAGCTTAGTATGGGTCTACGAGCAGTACTTC.